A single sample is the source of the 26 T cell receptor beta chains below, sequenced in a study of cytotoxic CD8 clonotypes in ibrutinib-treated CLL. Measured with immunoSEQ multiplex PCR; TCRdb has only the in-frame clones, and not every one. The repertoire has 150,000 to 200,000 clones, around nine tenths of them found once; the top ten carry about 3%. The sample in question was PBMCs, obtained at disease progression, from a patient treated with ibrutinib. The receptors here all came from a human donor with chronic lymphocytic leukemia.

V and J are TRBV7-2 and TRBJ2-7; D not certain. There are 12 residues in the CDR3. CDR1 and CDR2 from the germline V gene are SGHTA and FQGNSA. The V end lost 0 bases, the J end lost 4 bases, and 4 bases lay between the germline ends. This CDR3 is CASSLATYEQYF. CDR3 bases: TGTGCCAGCAGCTTAGCTACTTACGAGCAGTACTTC.

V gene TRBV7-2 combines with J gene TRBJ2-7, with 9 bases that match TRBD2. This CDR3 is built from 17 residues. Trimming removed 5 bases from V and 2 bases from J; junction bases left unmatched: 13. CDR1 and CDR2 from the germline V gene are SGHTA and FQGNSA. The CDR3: CASSRGEAAGGAYEQYF. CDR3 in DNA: TGTGCCAGCAGCCGAGGGGAGGCAGCGGGAGGCGCCTACGAGCAGTACTTC.

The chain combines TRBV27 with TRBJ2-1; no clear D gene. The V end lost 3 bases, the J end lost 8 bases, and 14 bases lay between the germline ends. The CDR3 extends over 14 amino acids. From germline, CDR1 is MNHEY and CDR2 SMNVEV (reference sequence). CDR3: CASSFFGIADEQFF. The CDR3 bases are TGTGCCAGCAGTTTTTTCGGAATCGCCGATGAGCAGTTCTTC.

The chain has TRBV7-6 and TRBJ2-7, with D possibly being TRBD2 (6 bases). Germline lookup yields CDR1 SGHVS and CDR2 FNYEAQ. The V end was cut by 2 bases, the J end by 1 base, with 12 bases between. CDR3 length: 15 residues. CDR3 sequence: CASSLRLAPSYEQYF. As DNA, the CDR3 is TGTGCCAGCAGCTTAAGGCTAGCGCCTTCCTACGAGCAGTACTTC.

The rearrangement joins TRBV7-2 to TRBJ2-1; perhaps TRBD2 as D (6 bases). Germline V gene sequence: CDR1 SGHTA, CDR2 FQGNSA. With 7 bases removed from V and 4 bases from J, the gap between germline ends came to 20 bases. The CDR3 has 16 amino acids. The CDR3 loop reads CASTPPYGSRYNEQFF. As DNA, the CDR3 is TGTGCCAGCACCCCTCCGTACGGGAGTAGGTACAATGAGCAGTTCTTC.

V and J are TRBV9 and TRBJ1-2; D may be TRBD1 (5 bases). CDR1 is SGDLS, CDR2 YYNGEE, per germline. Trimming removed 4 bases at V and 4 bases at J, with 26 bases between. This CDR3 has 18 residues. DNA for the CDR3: TGTGCCAGCAGCCCCAGATGGAGGGGCAGGGTGTGGAGCTATGGCTACACCTTC. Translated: CASSPRWRGRVWSYGYTF.

The CDR3: CAWRVSGANTGELFF. DNA of the CDR3: TGTGCCTGGAGAGTTAGCGGGGCGAACACCGGGGAGCTGTTTTTT. The chain has TRBV30 and TRBJ2-2; 8 nucleotides align to TRBD2. Germline V gene lookup returns CDR1 GTSNPN and CDR2 SVGIG (reference sequence). CDR3 length: 15 amino acids. V shed 3 bases and J 0 bases; nucleotides not matched to a gene: 3.

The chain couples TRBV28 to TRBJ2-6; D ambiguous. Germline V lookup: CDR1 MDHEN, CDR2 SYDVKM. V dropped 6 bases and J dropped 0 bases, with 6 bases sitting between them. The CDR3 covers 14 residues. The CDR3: CASRISSGANVLTF. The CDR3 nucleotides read TGTGCCAGCAGGATAAGCTCTGGGGCCAACGTCCTGACTTTC.

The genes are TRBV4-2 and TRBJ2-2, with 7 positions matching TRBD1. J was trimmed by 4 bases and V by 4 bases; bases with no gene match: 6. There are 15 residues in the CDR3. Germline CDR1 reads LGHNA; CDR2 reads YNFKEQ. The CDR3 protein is CASSPRGFGTGELFF. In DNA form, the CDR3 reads TGTGCCAGCAGCCCCAGGGGGTTCGGCACCGGGGAGCTGTTTTTT.

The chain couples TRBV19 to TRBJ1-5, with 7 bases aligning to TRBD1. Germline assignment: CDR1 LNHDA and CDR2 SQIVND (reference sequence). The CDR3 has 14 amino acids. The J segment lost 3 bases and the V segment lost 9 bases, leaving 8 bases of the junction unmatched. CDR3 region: CASRQGNFNQPQHF. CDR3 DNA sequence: TGTGCCAGCAGACAGGGTAACTTCAATCAGCCCCAGCATTTT.

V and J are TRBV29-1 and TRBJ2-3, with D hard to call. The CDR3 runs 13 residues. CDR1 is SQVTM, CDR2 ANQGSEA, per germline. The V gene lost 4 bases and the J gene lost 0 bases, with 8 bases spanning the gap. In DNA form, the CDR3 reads TGCAGCGTTGTTTCCGGCAGCACAGATACGCAGTATTTT. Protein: CSVVSGSTDTQYF.

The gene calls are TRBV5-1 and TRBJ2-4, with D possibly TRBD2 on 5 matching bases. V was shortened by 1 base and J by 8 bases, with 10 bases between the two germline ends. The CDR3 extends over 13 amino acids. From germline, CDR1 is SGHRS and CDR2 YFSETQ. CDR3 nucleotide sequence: TGCGCCAGCAGCTTGCCAGGAGCGGACATTCAGTACTTC. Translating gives CASSLPGADIQYF.

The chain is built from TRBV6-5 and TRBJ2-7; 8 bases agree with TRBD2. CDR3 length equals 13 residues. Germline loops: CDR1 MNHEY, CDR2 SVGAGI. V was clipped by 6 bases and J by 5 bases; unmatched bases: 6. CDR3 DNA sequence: TGTGCCAGCAGAAGCGGGAGCGTTCACGAGCAGTACTTC. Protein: CASRSGSVHEQYF.

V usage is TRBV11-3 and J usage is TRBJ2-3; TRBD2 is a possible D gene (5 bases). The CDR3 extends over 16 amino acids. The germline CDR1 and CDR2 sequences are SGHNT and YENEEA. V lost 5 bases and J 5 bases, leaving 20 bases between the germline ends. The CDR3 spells CASSPIFKGVRDTQYF. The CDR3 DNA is TGTGCCAGCAGCCCCATTTTTAAGGGAGTAAGAGATACGCAGTATTTT. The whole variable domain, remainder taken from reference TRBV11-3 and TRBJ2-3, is EAGVVQSPRYKIIEKKQPVAFWCNPISGHNTLYWYLQNLGQGPELLIRYENEEAVDDSQLPKDRFSAERLKGVDSTLKIQPAELGDSAVYLCASSPIFKGVRDTQYFGPGTRLTVL.

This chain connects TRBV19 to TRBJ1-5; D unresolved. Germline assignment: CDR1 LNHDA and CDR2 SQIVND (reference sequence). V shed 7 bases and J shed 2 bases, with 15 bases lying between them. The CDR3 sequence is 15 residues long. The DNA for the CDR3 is TGTGCCAGTAACGTTCGCGGGGTCGGCAATCAGCCCCAGCATTTT. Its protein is CASNVRGVGNQPQHF.

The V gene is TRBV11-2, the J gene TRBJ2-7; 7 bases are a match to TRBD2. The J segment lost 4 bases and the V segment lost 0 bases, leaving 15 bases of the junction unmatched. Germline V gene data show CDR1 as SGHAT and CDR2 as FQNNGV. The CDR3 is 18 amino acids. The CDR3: CASSLDLGEGSGSYEQYF. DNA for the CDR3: TGTGCCAGCAGCTTAGATTTAGGGGAGGGTAGTGGGTCGTACGAGCAGTACTTC.

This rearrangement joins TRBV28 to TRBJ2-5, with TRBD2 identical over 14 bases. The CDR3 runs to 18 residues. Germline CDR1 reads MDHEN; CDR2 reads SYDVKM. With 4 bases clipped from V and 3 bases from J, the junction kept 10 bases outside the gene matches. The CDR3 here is CASSSWDRLAGGKETQYF. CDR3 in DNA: TGTGCCAGCAGTTCTTGGGATCGACTAGCGGGAGGGAAAGAGACCCAGTACTTC.

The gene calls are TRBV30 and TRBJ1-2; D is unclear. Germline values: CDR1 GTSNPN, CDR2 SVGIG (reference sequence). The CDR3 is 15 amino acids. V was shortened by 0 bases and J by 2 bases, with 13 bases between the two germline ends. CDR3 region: CAWSVQFGSNYGYTF. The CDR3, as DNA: TGTGCCTGGAGTGTACAGTTTGGAAGCAACTATGGCTACACCTTC.

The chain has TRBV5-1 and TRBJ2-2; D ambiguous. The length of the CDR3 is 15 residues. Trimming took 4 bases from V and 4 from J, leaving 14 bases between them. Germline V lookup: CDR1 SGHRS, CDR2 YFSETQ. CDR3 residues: CASSPDRPGTGELFF. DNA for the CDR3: TGCGCCAGCAGCCCGGACCGCCCGGGCACCGGGGAGCTGTTTTTT.

The DNA for the CDR3 is TGTGCCAGTTTATTGGGGCAGATCAGCAATCAGCCCCAGCATTTT. Its protein product is CASLLGQISNQPQHF. This chain connects TRBV6-5 to TRBJ1-5, with D perhaps matching TRBD1 (5 bases). From germline, CDR1 is MNHEY and CDR2 SVGAGI. The CDR3 runs to 15 residues. Trimming removed 9 bases from V and 1 base from J, with 16 bases in between.

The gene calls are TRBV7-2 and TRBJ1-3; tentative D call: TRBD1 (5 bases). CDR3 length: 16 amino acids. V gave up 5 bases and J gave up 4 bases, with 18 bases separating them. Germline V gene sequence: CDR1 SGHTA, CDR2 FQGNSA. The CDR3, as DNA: TGTGCCAGCAGCCTCGGGCCGGGGACTTCAGGAAACACCATATATTTT. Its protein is CASSLGPGTSGNTIYF.

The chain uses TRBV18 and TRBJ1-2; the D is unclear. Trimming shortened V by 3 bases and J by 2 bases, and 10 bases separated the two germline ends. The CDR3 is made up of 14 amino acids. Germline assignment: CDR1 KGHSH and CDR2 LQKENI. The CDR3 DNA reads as TGTGCCAGCTCACCTGTAGACACAAACTATGGCTACACCTTC. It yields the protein CASSPVDTNYGYTF.

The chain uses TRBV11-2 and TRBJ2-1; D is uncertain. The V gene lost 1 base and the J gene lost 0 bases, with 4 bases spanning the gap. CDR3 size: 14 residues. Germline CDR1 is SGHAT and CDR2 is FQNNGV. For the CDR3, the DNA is TGTGCCAGCAGCTTAGGGGGCTCCTACAATGAGCAGTTCTTC. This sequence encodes CASSLGGSYNEQFF.

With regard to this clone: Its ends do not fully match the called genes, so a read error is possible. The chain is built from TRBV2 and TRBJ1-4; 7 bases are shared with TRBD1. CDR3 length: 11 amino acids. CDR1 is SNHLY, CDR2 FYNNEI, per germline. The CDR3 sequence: CASSLRDRQVF. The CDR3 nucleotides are TGTGCCAGCAGTCTCCGGGACAGACAAGTTTTT.

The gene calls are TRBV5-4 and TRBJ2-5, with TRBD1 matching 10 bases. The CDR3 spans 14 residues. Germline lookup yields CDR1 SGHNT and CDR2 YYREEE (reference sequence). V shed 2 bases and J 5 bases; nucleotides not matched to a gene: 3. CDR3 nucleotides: TGTGCCAGCAGCTTCCGGGACAGGGGTGAGACCCAGTACTTC. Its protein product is CASSFRDRGETQYF.

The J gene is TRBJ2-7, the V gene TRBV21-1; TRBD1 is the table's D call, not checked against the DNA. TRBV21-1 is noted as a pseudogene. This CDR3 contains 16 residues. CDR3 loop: CASSRSRTDISYEQYF. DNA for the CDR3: TGTGCCAGCAGCAGAAGTAGGACAGATATTTCCTACGAGCAGTACTTC.